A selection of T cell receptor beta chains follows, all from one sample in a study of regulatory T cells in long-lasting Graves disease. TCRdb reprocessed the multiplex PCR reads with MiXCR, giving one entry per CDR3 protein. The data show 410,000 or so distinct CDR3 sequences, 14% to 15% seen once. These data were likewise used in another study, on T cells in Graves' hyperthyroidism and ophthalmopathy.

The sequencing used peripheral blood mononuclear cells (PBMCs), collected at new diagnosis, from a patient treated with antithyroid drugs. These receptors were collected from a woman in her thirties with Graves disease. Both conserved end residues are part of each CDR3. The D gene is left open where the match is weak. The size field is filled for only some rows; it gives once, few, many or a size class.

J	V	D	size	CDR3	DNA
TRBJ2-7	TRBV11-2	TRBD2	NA	CASSLSASGQYF	TGTGCCAGCAGCTTGTCGGCTAGCGGGCAGTACTTC
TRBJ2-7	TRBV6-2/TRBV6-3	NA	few	CASSYSSPGKGGEQYF	TGTGCCAGCAGTTACTCATCCCCCGGGAAGGGGGGCGAGCAGTACTTC
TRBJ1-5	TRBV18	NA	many	CASSPEVGNQPQHF	TGTGCCAGCTCACCCGAGGTTGGCAATCAGCCCCAGCATTTT
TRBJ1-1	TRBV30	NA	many	CAWSGQQNTEAFF	TGTGCCTGGAGTGGGCAGCAGAACACTGAAGCTTTCTTT
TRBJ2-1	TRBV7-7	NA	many	CASSLGRSPYNEQFF	TGTGCCAGCAGCTTGGGGAGGAGCCCCTACAATGAGCAGTTCTTC
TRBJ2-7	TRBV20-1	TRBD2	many	CSASGGSSYEQYF	TGCAGTGCTAGCGGGGGGAGCTCCTACGAGCAGTACTTC
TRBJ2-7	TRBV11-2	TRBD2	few	CASSLGLAGGVSYEQYF	TGTGCCAGCAGCTTAGGTCTAGCGGGAGGCGTTAGCTACGAGCAGTACTTC
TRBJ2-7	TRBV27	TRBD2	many	CASRTSGIGYEQYF	TGTGCCAGCAGAACTAGCGGAATAGGCTACGAGCAGTACTTC
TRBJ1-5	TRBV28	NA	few	CASSFGVKQGGISNQPQHF	TGTGCCAGCAGCTTTGGGGTAAAACAGGGTGGGATTAGCAATCAGCCCCAGCATTTT
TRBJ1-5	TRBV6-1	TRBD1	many	CASSPFGQGVNQPQHF	TGTGCCAGCAGTCCTTTTGGACAGGGAGTAAATCAGCCCCAGCATTTT
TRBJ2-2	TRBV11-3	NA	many	CASSSDPSNTGELFF	TGTGCCAGCAGCTCTGACCCGTCGAACACCGGGGAGCTGTTTTTT
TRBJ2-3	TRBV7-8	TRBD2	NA	CASSLSGREGDTQYF	TGTGCCAGCAGCTTAAGTGGGAGGGAGGGTGATACGCAGTATTTT
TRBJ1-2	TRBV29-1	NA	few	CSVEPPGVHGYTF	TGCAGCGTTGAACCACCAGGGGTCCATGGCTACACCTTC
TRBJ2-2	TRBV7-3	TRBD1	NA	CASSGYPAGQGASQEELFF	TGTGCCAGCAGCGGGTACCCGGCCGGACAGGGGGCGTCCCAAGAGGAGCTGTTTTTT
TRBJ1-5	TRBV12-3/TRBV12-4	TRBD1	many	CASSSTHRGRQPQHF	TGTGCCAGCAGTTCAACTCACAGGGGAAGGCAGCCCCAGCATTTT
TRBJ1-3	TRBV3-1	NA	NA	CASSPNLSGNTIYF	TGTGCCAGCAGCCCGAATCTCTCTGGAAACACCATATATTTT
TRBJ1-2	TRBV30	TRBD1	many	CAWQGQADGYTF	TGTGCCTGGCAGGGACAGGCAGATGGCTACACCTTC
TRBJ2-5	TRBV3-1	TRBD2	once	CASSQDSGIPQETQYF	TGTGCCAGCAGCCAAGATAGCGGGATACCCCAAGAGACCCAGTACTTC
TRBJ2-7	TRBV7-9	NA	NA	CASSPPTGMQGGVGKQYF	TGTGCCAGCAGCCCACCGACTGGCATGCAGGGGGGGGTTGGTAAGCAGTACTTC
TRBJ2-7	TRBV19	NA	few	CASSSGHLLYEQYF	TGTGCCAGTAGCTCGGGACACTTACTCTACGAGCAGTACTTC
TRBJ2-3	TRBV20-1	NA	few	CSASHPRATLSTDTQYF	TGCAGTGCTAGCCACCCCCGGGCTACCCTCAGCACAGATACGCAGTATTTT
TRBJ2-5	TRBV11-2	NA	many	CASSLVGYETQYF	TGTGCCAGCAGTTTGGTGGGCTACGAGACCCAGTACTTC
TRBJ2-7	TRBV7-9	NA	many	CASSQDRVPYEQYF	TGTGCCAGCAGCCAGGACCGGGTGCCCTACGAGCAGTACTTC
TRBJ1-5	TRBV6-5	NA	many	CASSYSLEFQPQHF	TGTGCCAGCAGTTACTCCTTGGAATTTCAGCCCCAGCATTTT
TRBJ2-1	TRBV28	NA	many	CASSSYGEQFF	TGTGCCAGCAGTTCTTATGGTGAGCAGTTCTTC
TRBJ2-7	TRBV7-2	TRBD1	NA	CASSSWDRGTYEQYF	TGTGCCAGCAGCTCATGGGACAGGGGGACCTACGAGCAGTACTTC
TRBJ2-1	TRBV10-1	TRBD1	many	CASSETQGADEFF	TGCGCCAGCAGTGAGACACAGGGGGCAGACGAGTTCTTC
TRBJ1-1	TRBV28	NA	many	CASSSAPRGNTEAFF	TGTGCCAGCAGTTCGGCACCACGAGGAAACACTGAAGCTTTCTTT
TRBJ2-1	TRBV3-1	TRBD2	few	CASSQETGPAGVRNEQFF	TGTGCCAGCAGCCAAGAGACGGGACCAGCGGGAGTGAGGAATGAGCAGTTCTTC
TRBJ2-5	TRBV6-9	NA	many	CASSYGPGSQETQYF	TGTGCCAGCAGTTACGGGCCCGGGTCCCAAGAGACCCAGTACTTC
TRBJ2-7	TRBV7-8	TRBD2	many	CASSLAGTSGYEQYF	TGTGCCAGCAGCTTAGCCGGGACTAGCGGGTACGAGCAGTACTTC
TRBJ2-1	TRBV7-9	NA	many	CASSLGRASYNEQFF	TGTGCCAGCAGCTTAGGGCGGGCCTCCTACAATGAGCAGTTCTTC
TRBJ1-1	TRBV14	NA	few	CASSQVTVNTEAFF	TGTGCCAGCAGCCAAGTCACGGTGAACACTGAAGCTTTCTTT
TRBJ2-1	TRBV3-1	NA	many	CASSQDWRNEQFF	TGTGCCAGCAGCCAAGATTGGCGAAATGAGCAGTTCTTC
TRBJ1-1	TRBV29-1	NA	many	CSVDSMNTEAFF	TGCAGCGTTGACAGCATGAACACTGAAGCTTTCTTT
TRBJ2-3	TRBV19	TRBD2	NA	CASSSRLAGTGSDTRYF	TGTGCCAGTAGTTCGAGACTAGCGGGAACTGGCTCAGATACGCGGTATTTT
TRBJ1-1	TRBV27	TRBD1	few	CACRPQGAGVNTGAFF	TGTGCCTGCAGACCACAGGGGGCGGGCGTGAACACTGGAGCTTTCTTT
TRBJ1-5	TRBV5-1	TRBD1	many	CASSLGQGQAQHF	TGCGCCAGCAGCTTGGGACAGGGGCAGGCCCAGCATTTT
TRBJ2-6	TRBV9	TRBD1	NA	CASSSPGTGGNGANVLTF	TGTGCCAGCAGCTCCCCCGGGACAGGGGGAAATGGGGCCAACGTCCTGACTTTC
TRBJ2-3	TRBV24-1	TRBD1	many	CATSDFSGTGGADTQYF	TGTGCCACCAGTGATTTCTCCGGGACAGGGGGCGCGGATACGCAGTATTTT
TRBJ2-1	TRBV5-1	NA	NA	CASSFPPGTDEQFF	TGCGCCAGCAGCTTCCCGCCAGGGACGGACGAGCAGTTCTTC
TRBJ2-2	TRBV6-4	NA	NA	CASSGSDTGELFF	TGTGCCAGCAGTGGCAGTGACACCGGGGAGCTGTTTTTT
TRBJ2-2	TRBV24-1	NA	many	CATGSPVGVSRTGELFF	TGTGCCACCGGATCTCCGGTGGGAGTGAGTCGCACCGGGGAGCTGTTTTTT
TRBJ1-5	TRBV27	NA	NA	CASSLQPYSNQPQHF	TGTGCCAGCAGTCTTCAGCCTTATAGCAATCAGCCCCAGCATTTT
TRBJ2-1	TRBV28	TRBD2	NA	CASGRLAGGRSEQFF	TGTGCCAGCGGCCGACTAGCGGGAGGGCGAAGTGAGCAGTTCTTC
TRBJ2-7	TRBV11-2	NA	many	CASSLEWVEGEQYF	TGTGCCAGCAGCTTAGAATGGGTGGAGGGGGAGCAGTACTTC
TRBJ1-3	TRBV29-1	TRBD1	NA	CSGETGGIGNTIYF	TGCAGCGGTGAGACAGGGGGCATTGGAAACACCATATATTTT
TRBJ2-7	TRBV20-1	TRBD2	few	CGAGGSYEQYF	TGCGGTGCCGGGGGGAGCTACGAGCAGTACTTC
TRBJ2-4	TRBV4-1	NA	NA	CASSQSAAKNIQYF	TGCGCCAGCAGCCAATCAGCAGCCAAAAACATTCAGTACTTC
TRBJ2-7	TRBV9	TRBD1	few	CASSGGQGAAEQYF	TGTGCCAGCAGCGGTGGACAGGGAGCTGCCGAGCAGTACTTC
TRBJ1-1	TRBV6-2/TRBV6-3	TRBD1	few	CASSDRGRVAPEAFF	TGTGCCAGCAGTGACAGGGGGCGCGTTGCCCCTGAAGCTTTCTTT
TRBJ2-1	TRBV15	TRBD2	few	CATSLLSGSSYNEQFF	TGTGCCACCAGCCTCCTCAGCGGGAGTTCCTACAATGAGCAGTTCTTC
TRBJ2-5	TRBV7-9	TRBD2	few	CASSLGTSGRRETQYF	TGTGCCAGCAGCTTAGGGACTAGCGGGAGGAGGGAGACCCAGTACTTC
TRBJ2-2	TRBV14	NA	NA	CASSHKGRAGELFF	TGTGCCAGCAGCCATAAGGGTCGTGCCGGGGAGCTGTTTTTT
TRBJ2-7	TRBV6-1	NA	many	CAGSERTGPYEQYF	TGTGCCGGCAGTGAAAGGACGGGACCCTACGAGCAGTACTTC